The source of this T cell receptor beta chain is a study of beta chain features in type 1 diabetes (dated 2018 in TCRdb). Describing the broader study: Patients and healthy donors did not differ in mean age, gender distribution, total cell number or subset yield. A total of some 110 million sorted cells were examined across all samples, and the number of cells per subset was strongly correlated with RNA yield. The study compared TCRB repertoires of sorted circulating CD4+ T cell subsets between recently diagnosed type 1 diabetes patients and matched healthy donors. Regulatory and stem cell-like memory subsets were isolated from only 8 patients and about 8 healthy donors, whereas naive and central memory subsets came from all 30 or so donors.

All of the isolated RNA was reverse transcribed with the High Capacity cDNA Reverse Transcription Kit, so expressed TCRB transcripts were sequenced. Deep immunoSEQ sequencing was performed on naive, central memory and regulatory T cell samples, with an average of approximately 4 million total reads per sample. Sorted cells were lysed in RLT buffer, and RNA was extracted using DNase-treated RNeasy Micro or Mini kits according to cell number. To prevent cross-contamination, every cell subset was processed on its own, while patient and healthy donor samples were processed together. TCRB sequences were amplified from cDNA with the immunoSEQ multiplex PCR, producing 87-bp fragments spanning the CDR3 region. The amplicons were sequenced using the Illumina HiSeq platform. The paper's data handling went like this. PCR bias was computationally corrected using synthetic template baselines, reads within Hamming distance 2 were collapsed, and singletons that could not be merged were discarded. Reads were aligned against IMGT to assign V, D and J genes, CDR3 length and insertions or deletions at six rearrangement sites. Within each subset, clonotype counts were normalized to the number of sorted cells before true diversity and Gini coefficients were calculated with the tcR R package. The overlap coefficient, calculated on TCRB nucleotide sequences, was used to quantify repertoire sharing. TCRdb stores this immuneACCESS table with in-frame sequences only. Part of the clones is absent; in the studies checked, under half of the shortfall reflects unresolved V genes, and no reason is known for the rest. The D gene and trimming were derived from the DNA, and the V and J assignments and clone size from that table. Within this sample are 120,000 or so clones, with approximately 15% of them counted one time only. The ten largest make up 2.6% of the sample.

As to this clone: It lacks a known antigen. One base away there is no much larger clone; base qualities are not given.

Each donor gave one peripheral blood draw, roughly 0.11 L on average, collected into heparinised tubes. Using a panel that included CD45RO, CCR7, CD25, CD127, CD95 and CD27, naive, central memory, regulatory and stem cell-like memory CD4+ T cells were sorted on a BD FACSAria II. All sorted populations exceeded 95% purity. PBMCs were separated immediately by Lymphoprep density gradient centrifugation and were stained directly, without being cultured. To minimize batch effects, samples were stained and sorted in pairs, one healthy donor with one patient per experiment. Broad study findings and their caveats: HLA sub-analyses involved small numbers of individuals, so any influence of HLA type on TCRB rearrangement remained unresolved. Sequencing cDNA rather than genomic DNA could over-represent highly expressing activated cells, although activation and CD3 levels did not differ between groups. PCR may preferentially amplify shorter templates, but because patient and control samples were amplified and corrected together, any resulting skew would affect both groups equally. Naive, central memory and regulatory TCRB repertoires appeared to be more similar among patients than among healthy donors. A moderate but significant shortening of TCRB CDR3 length was observed in type 1 diabetes patients in all four CD4+ subsets. At VDJ recombination sites, patients with type 1 diabetes made fewer insertions and deleted more nucleotides, a pattern implying thymic rearrangement abnormalities.

CDR1 and CDR2, per the germline V gene, are SQVTM and ANQGSEA. Trimming at the junction amounts to 8 bases on V and 0 bases on J, and the germline ends lie 12 bases apart. From the cysteine up to the phenylalanine, the CDR3 has a length of 13 residues. Of the read, only the CDR3 DNA is kept; its 39 bases are in frame from base 1. The sequence links TRBV29-1 to TRBJ2-3; the D gene assignment is perhaps TRBD1 or TRBD2, with each matching 5 bases. This TCR came from a man younger than 35 with type 1 diabetes. Sequencing used central memory CD4+ T cells from blood. The DNA sequence is TGCAGCATCACCGGGACCAGCACAGATACGCAGTATTTT. The encoded protein is CSITGTSTDTQYF.